The 16 T cell receptor beta chains given below trace back to one sample, sequenced in a study of post-analysis software for immune sequencing data. Study results and limitations: Higher frequency in patients than in controls was seen for about 5 TRBV segments, with TRBV5-6, TRBV5-1 and TRBV20-1 among them.

Their cognate antigens are unknown. The library was made from cDNA and included unique molecular identifiers. TCRdb redid the calling of the PCR reads with MiXCR, one entry per CDR3 protein. This table has 700,000 to 900,000 distinct CDR3 sequences, more than 45% appearing once. Sequencing used blood. The receptors were sampled from a girl aged 10-17 years with multiple sclerosis.

A word on this clonotype: A read error may produce the germline difference seen at one junction end. This chain uses TRBV25-1 with TRBJ1-5, with TRBD1 identical over 7 bases. CDR1 MGHDK and CDR2 SYGVNS come from the germline V gene. CDR3 length: 13 residues. In DNA form, the CDR3 reads TGTGCCGGCAGTGGGACAGTAAATCAGCCCCAGCATTTT. Protein sequence: CAGSGTVNQPQHF. Together with reference TRBV25-1 and TRBJ1-5, the CDR3 gives the full variable domain: EADIYQTPRYLVIGTGKKITLECSQTMGHDKMYWYQQDPGMELHLIHYSYGVNSTEKGDLSSESTVSRIRTEHFPLTLESARPSHTSQYLCAGSGTVNQPQHFGDGTRLSIL.

V and J are TRBV7-9 and TRBJ1-2; D unresolved. Deletions cut 5 bases from V and 4 bases from J, with 20 bases between. This CDR3 is built from 16 residues. Germline CDR1 and CDR2: SEHNR and FQNEAQ (reference sequence). The CDR3 DNA sequence: TGTGCCAGCAGCCCGGAGGGCCGCCCGGGTGGCTATGGCTACACCTTC. As protein: CASSPEGRPGGYGYTF.

The count of this clonotype is one. V gene TRBV4-1 combines with J gene TRBJ2-5, with TRBD2 identical over 14 bases. The J call may be in error: the DNA end matches TRBJ2-7 better. Germline V CDR1 and CDR2: MGHRA, YSYEKL. CDR3 length: 17 residues. CDR3 DNA sequence: TGCGCCAGCAGCCAACAGGGACTAGCGGGAGAAGCGGACGAGCAGTACTTC. Translated: CASSQQGLAGEADEQYF.

This clonotype was observed once. With a much larger clone just one base away, this may be a read error. The CDR3 DNA reads TGTGCCAGCAGCGGCGCCGCAGATATGCAGTATTTT. Protein: CASSGAADMQYF. V usage is TRBV25-1 and J usage is TRBJ2-3; D call uncertain. Germline CDR1 reads MGHDK; CDR2 reads SYGVNS. The CDR3 has 12 residues.

This chain joins TRBV4-2 and TRBJ2-3, with 7 bases fitting TRBD2. Germline V gene lookup returns CDR1 LGHNA and CDR2 YNFKEQ. The CDR3 length is 15 residues. Losses at the gene ends were 3 bases for V and 2 bases for J; bases not matched to a gene: 5. The CDR3 region has the DNA TGTGCCAGCAGCCACGCGGGAGCCCACACAGATACGCAGTATTTT. This encodes CASSHAGAHTDTQYF.

The chain employs TRBV4-2 and TRBJ2-1, with D perhaps matching TRBD2 (6 bases). V dropped 1 base and J dropped 0 bases, with 16 bases sitting between them. The CDR3 sequence is 18 residues long. Germline V gene sequence: CDR1 LGHNA, CDR2 YNFKEQ. Written as DNA, the CDR3 is TGTGCCAGCAGCCAAGTTCTGCGGGAACGACACTCCTACAATGAGCAGTTCTTC. Residues: CASSQVLRERHSYNEQFF.

This clonotype showed up just a few times. DNA of the CDR3: TGTGCCATCAGTCGGGAGGGGGCCCCCCAGGGGAAGCAGTTCTTC. Its protein is CAISREGAPQGKQFF. The chain couples TRBV10-3 to TRBJ2-1; TRBD2 is a possible D gene (8 bases). V was cut by 5 bases and J by 11 bases, with 22 bases left in between. The CDR3 runs 15 residues. CDR1 ENHRY and CDR2 SYGVKD come from the germline V gene.

This clonotype has only a few counts. The CDR3 is CSTTGTSSDEQFF. The CDR3, as DNA: TGCAGCACTACCGGGACTAGCAGCGATGAGCAGTTCTTC. The rearrangement joins TRBV29-1 to TRBJ2-1, with 9 positions matching TRBD2. Germline loops: CDR1 SQVTM, CDR2 ANQGSEA. Trimming took 8 bases from V and 8 from J; bases not matched to a gene: 10. The CDR3 length is 13 residues.

This chain links TRBV20-1 with TRBJ2-7; TRBD2 agrees at 7 bases. The V gene end was trimmed by 1 base and the J gene end by 0 bases; junction bases not matched to a gene: 3. CDR1 and CDR2 (germline): DFQATT, SNEGSKA (reference sequence). The CDR3 has 14 residues. This CDR3 reads CSARVLADSYEQYF. The CDR3 DNA reads as TGCAGTGCTAGAGTGCTAGCGGACTCCTACGAGCAGTACTTC.

The chain joins TRBV25-1 to TRBJ2-1; D unresolved. V lost 2 bases and J 12 bases, leaving 8 bases between the germline ends. The CDR3 is made up of 11 amino acids. The germline gives CDR1 MGHDK, CDR2 SYGVNS. CDR3 sequence (DNA): TGTGCCAGCAGTGAAGGGATCGGGCAGTTCTTC. Protein: CASSEGIGQFF.

This clonotype was recorded a few times. The chain combines TRBV12-3 or TRBV12-4 with TRBJ2-5; D might be TRBD1 or TRBD2, each matching 5 bases. Deletions cut 3 bases from V and 5 bases from J, with 13 bases between. The CDR3 length is 14 residues. In DNA form, the CDR3 reads TGTGCCAGCAGTTTTGGGGGATCTAAGGAGACCCAGTACTTC. As protein: CASSFGGSKETQYF.

V and J are TRBV5-1 and TRBJ2-1; D is perhaps TRBD1 or TRBD2 (6 bases each). V lost 4 bases, J lost 6 bases, and 17 bases lay in between. This CDR3 comprises 15 residues. Germline V gives CDR1 SGHRS, CDR2 YFSETQ. CDR3 in amino acids: CASSQLVGGANEQFF. The CDR3 DNA sequence: TGCGCCAGCAGCCAGCTTGTGGGGGGCGCCAATGAGCAGTTCTTC.

The chain carries TRBV10-3 and TRBJ1-5, with 7 bases aligning to TRBD1. Germline trimming cut 10 bases from V and 7 bases from J; bases unmatched to any gene: 19. Germline V gives CDR1 ENHRY, CDR2 SYGVKD. The CDR3 has 16 residues. CDR3 in amino acids: CATAVTGVPSGQPQHF. CDR3 sequence (DNA): TGTGCCACCGCGGTAACAGGGGTTCCTTCCGGGCAGCCCCAGCATTTT.

The genes are TRBV6-6 and TRBJ2-5; possible D gene TRBD2, 5 bases. The germline V gene encodes CDR1 MNHNY and CDR2 SVGAGI (reference sequence). Trimming took 5 bases from V and 2 from J, leaving 12 bases between them. The CDR3 extends over 14 amino acids. The CDR3 loop is CASSPTNLQETQYF. The CDR3 region has the DNA TGTGCCAGCAGTCCGACTAATCTACAAGAGACCCAGTACTTC.

Concerning this clonotype: The junction shows a germline mismatch at one end, possibly a read error. V is TRBV6-5 and J is TRBJ2-7; D tentatively fits TRBD1 or TRBD2 (5 bases each). Germline CDR1 reads MNHEY; CDR2 reads SVGAGI. The CDR3 has 15 amino acids. Written as DNA, the CDR3 is TGTGCCAGCAGCCCGGAGCCGAGGGGTTCCTGCGAGCAGTACTTC. Amino acid sequence: CASSPEPRGSCEQYF.

The chain links TRBV6-1 to TRBJ2-1, with D tentatively TRBD1 (5 bases). Trimming took 6 bases from V and 6 from J, leaving 18 bases between them. From germline, CDR1 is MNHNS and CDR2 SASEGT. The CDR3 consists of 15 residues. The CDR3 bases are TGTGCCAGCAGCCAGACAGTCGATACCTTCAATGAGCAGTTCTTC. This sequence encodes CASSQTVDTFNEQFF.